This T cell receptor beta chain was sequenced during a study of cytomegalovirus exposure and HLA in healthy donors. General study results and limits: Sequencing depth across donors, presence/absence analyses assumed, was roughly uniform. V- and J-gene trimming of TCR beta was linked (in a later analysis) to a missense DCLRE1C variant.

Nominally healthy donors provided the samples, though records likely missed some immune exposures. Primers for the PCR totalled 60 Vbeta and 13 Jbeta. Libraries were prepared by immunoSEQ multiplex PCR; TCRdb keeps only in-frame clonotypes and omits some of them. The table lists some 120,000 clones, roughly 80% of them singletons. Comments on this clone: What it binds is unknown.

CDR3 length: 13 residues. The V gene's germline CDR1 is SEHNR and CDR2 FQNEAQ (reference sequence). Trimming removed 6 bases from V and 3 bases from J, with 12 bases in between. The receptor was isolated from a man younger than 40 in good health and CMV-seronegative. Sequences were obtained from PBMCs. The chain employs TRBV7-9 and TRBJ2-7; D is possibly TRBD1 (5 bases). CDR3 sequence (DNA): TGTGCCAGCAGTCGTGACAGCTTCTACGAGCAGTACTTC. Protein product: CASSRDSFYEQYF.